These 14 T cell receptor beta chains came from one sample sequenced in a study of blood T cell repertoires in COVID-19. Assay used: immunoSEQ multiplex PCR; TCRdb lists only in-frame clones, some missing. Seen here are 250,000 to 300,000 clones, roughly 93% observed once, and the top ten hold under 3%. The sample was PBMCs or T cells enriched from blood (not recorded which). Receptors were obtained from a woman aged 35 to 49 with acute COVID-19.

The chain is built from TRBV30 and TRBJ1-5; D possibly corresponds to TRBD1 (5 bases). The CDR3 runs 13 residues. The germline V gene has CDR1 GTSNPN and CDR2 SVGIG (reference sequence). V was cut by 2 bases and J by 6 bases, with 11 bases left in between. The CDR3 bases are TGTGCCTGGAGTAGACAGTCAGGTCAGCCCCAGCATTTT. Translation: CAWSRQSGQPQHF.

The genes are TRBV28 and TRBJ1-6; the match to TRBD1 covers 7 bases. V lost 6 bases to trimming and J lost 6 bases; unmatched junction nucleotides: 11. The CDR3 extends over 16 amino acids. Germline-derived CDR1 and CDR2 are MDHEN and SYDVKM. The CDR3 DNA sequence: TGTGCCAGCAGACCCGACAGGGCGGCTGGTAATTCACCCCTCCACTTT. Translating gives CASRPDRAAGNSPLHF. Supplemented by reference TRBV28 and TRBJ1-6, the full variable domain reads DVKVTQSSRYLVKRTGEKVFLECVQDMDHENMFWYRQDPGLGLRLIYFSYDVKMKEKGDIPEGYSVSREKKERFSLILESASTNQTSMYLCASRPDRAAGNSPLHFGNGTRLTVT.

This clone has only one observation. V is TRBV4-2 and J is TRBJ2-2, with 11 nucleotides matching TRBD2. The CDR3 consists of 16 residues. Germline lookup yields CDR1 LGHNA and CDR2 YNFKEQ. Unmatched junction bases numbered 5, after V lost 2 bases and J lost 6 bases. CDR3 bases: TGTGCCAGCAGCCAACAGACTAGCGGGATACCCGGGGAGCTGTTTTTT. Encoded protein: CASSQQTSGIPGELFF.

The DNA of the CDR3 is TGTGCCAGCAGCCCCCCAGGTTGGAGCGGCAGCCCCTACGAGCAGTACTTC. It specifies CASSPPGWSGSPYEQYF. The chain is built from TRBV11-3 and TRBJ2-7, with TRBD2 as a possible D gene (5 bases). Germline CDR1 is SGHNT and CDR2 is YENEEA. V was cut by 5 bases and J by 2 bases, with 22 bases left in between. The CDR3 is made up of 17 amino acids.

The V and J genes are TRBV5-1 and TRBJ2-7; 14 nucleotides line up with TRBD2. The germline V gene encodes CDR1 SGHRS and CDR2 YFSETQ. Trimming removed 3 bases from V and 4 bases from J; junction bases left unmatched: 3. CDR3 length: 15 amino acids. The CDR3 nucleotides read TGCGCCAGCAGCTATTGGACTAGCGGGGGGTACGAGCAGTACTTC. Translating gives CASSYWTSGGYEQYF.

The CDR3 DNA is TGTGCCAGCAGCTCGGACATTTCCTTTGAAGCTTTCTTT. Its protein product is CASSSDISFEAFF. The J gene is TRBJ1-1, the V gene TRBV7-8; TRBD1 is a possible D gene (5 bases). This CDR3 region has 13 residues. Trimming removed 4 bases from V and 7 bases from J, with 13 bases in between. CDR1 and CDR2 (germline): SGHVS, FQNEAQ.

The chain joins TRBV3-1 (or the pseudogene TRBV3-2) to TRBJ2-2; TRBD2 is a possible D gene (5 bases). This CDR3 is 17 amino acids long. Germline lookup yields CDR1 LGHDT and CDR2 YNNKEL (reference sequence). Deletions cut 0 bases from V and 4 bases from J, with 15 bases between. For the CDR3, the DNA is TGTGCCAGCAGCCAAGATACCAGGAGAGGGAGCACCGGGGAGCTGTTTTTT. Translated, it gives CASSQDTRRGSTGELFF.

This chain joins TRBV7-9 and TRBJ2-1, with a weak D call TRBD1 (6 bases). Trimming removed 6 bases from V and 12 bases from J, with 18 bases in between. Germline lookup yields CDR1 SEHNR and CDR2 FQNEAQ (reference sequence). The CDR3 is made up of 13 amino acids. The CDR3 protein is CASRTGRGPWQFF. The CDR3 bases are TGTGCCAGCAGGACAGGTAGGGGCCCATGGCAGTTCTTC.

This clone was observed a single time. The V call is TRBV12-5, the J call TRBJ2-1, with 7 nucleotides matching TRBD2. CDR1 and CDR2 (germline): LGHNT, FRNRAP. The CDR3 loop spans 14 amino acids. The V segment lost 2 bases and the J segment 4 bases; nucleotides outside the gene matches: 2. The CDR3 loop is CASGLIGGYNEQFF. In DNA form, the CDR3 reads TGTGCTAGTGGTTTGATCGGGGGGTACAATGAGCAGTTCTTC. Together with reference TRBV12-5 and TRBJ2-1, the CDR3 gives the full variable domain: DARVTQTPRHKVTEMGQEVTMRCQPILGHNTVFWYRQTMMQGLELLAYFRNRAPLDDSGMPKDRFSAEMPDATLATLKIQPSEPRDSAVYFCASGLIGGYNEQFFGPGTRLTVL.

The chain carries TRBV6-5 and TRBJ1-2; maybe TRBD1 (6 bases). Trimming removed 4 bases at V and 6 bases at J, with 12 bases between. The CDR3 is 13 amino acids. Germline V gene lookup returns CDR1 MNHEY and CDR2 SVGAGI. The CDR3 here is CASSFTGLHGYTF. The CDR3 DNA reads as TGTGCCAGCAGTTTCACAGGGCTCCATGGCTACACCTTC.

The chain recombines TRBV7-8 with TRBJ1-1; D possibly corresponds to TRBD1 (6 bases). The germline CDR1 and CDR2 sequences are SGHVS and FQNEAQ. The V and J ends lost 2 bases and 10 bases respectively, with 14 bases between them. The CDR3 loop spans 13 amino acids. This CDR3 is CASSLKDSLPAFF. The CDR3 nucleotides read TGTGCCAGCAGCTTAAAGGACAGTCTTCCAGCTTTCTTT.

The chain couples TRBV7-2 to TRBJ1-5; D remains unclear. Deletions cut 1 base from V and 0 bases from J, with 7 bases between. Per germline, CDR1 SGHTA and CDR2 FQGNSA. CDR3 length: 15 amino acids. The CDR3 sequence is CASSLDSYSNQPQHF. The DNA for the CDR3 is TGTGCCAGCAGCTTAGATAGTTATAGCAATCAGCCCCAGCATTTT.

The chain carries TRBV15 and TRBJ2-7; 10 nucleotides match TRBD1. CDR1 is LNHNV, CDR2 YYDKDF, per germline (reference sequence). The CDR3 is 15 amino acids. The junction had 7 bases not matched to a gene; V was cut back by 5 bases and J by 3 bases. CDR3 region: CATSQEGDRGYEQYF. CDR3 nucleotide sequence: TGTGCCACCAGCCAAGAGGGGGACAGGGGCTACGAGCAGTACTTC.

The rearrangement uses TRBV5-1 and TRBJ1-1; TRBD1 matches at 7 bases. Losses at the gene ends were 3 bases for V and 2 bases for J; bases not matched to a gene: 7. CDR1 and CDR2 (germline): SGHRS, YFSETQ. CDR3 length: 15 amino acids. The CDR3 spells CASSWGTELNTEAFF. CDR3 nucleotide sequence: TGCGCCAGCAGCTGGGGGACAGAACTTAACACTGAAGCTTTCTTT.